The 10 T cell receptor beta chains listed next were all sequenced from one sample in a study of PD-1 blockade in classical Hodgkin lymphoma. In every patient, relapse followed autologous stem cell transplantation, while exposure to brentuximab vedotin differed. Data came from immunoSEQ multiplex PCR; TCRdb stores just in-frame clones and leaves some out. The sample consists of roughly 47,000 clones, around 81% of them appearing once. The material sequenced was peripheral blood mononuclear cells (PBMCs), taken before the second cycle of nivolumab. Receptor source: a human donor with classical Hodgkin lymphoma.

V gene TRBV6-1 combines with J gene TRBJ1-1; 7 nucleotides agree with TRBD1. Unmatched junction bases numbered 10, after V lost 2 bases and J lost 1 base. The CDR3 contains 17 residues. Germline V gene sequence: CDR1 MNHNS, CDR2 SASEGT. The CDR3, as DNA: TGTGCCAGCAGTGAACCGGTAGGGGGCCGCGGGAACACTGAAGCTTTCTTT. As protein: CASSEPVGGRGNTEAFF.

The table lists this clone with a count of one. The V and J genes are TRBV27 and TRBJ1-1; D not resolved. CDR3 length: 15 amino acids. Trimming left V 4 bases short and J 0 bases short, with 12 bases between. Germline V gene data show CDR1 as MNHEY and CDR2 as SMNVEV (reference sequence). The CDR3 is CASSWNVEMNTEAFF. In DNA form, the CDR3 reads TGTGCCAGCAGTTGGAACGTCGAAATGAACACTGAAGCTTTCTTT.

V usage is TRBV7-3 and J usage is TRBJ2-3, with TRBD2 matching over 10 bases. V gave up 6 bases and J gave up 3 bases; unmatched junction bases: 6. The CDR3 totals 15 residues. Germline CDR1 is SGHTA and CDR2 is FQGTGA. CDR3 sequence: CASSYSSGGTDTQYF. Written as DNA, the CDR3 is TGTGCCAGCAGTTACTCTAGCGGGGGAACAGATACGCAGTATTTT.

A single count supports this clone. Other nucleotide sequences in the sample specify the same CDR3. This sequence joins TRBV7-3 and TRBJ1-1, with 9 nucleotides matching TRBD1. Germline CDR1 and CDR2: SGHTA and FQGTGA. V trimming: 5 bases; J trimming: 5 bases; junction bases outside the gene matches: 9. The CDR3 totals 15 residues. The CDR3 sequence is CASSRTGGAGTEAFF. For the CDR3, the DNA is TGTGCCAGCAGCAGAACAGGGGGCGCGGGGACTGAAGCTTTCTTT.

The genes are TRBV15 and TRBJ1-2; weak D call: TRBD1 (5 bases). Germline V lookup: CDR1 LNHNV, CDR2 YYDKDF (reference sequence). Trimming pared 6 bases from V and 5 bases from J, leaving 16 bases between. The CDR3 loop spans 14 amino acids. The CDR3 DNA is TGTGCCACCAGTTTTCTCGGGGGGAGGTATGGCTACACCTTC. This sequence encodes CATSFLGGRYGYTF. The entire variable domain, with the rest obtained from reference TRBV15 and TRBJ1-2, is as follows: DAMVIQNPRYQVTQFGKPVTLSCSQTLNHNVMYWYQQKSSQAPKLLFHYYDKDFNNEADTPDNFQSRRPNTSFCFLDIRSPGLGDTAMYLCATSFLGGRYGYTFGSGTRLTVV.

V gene TRBV28 combines with J gene TRBJ2-3; the match to TRBD2 covers 7 bases. V was pared by 2 bases and J by 1 base, with 6 bases of the junction left unmatched. Germline V gene lookup returns CDR1 MDHEN and CDR2 SYDVKM. There are 16 residues in the CDR3. The CDR3 here is CASSLSPSGRTDTQYF. The CDR3 region has the DNA TGTGCCAGCAGTTTAAGTCCTAGCGGACGCACAGATACGCAGTATTTT.

In its sample, this clone was seen a few times. This chain connects TRBV6-5 to TRBJ1-6, with 7 bases fitting TRBD1. The CDR3 is 14 residues long. Germline values: CDR1 MNHEY, CDR2 SVGAGI. The junction had 4 bases not matched to a gene; V was cut back by 5 bases and J by 6 bases. CDR3 coding DNA: TGTGCCAGCAGTCCCGGACAGGCTAATTCACCCCTCCACTTT. Translated: CASSPGQANSPLHF.

This chain links TRBV6-6 with TRBJ2-7; maybe TRBD1 (5 bases). Per the germline V gene, CDR1 is MNHNY and CDR2 is SVGAGI (reference sequence). V was clipped by 5 bases and J by 3 bases, with 8 bases between them. The CDR3 loop spans 12 amino acids. CDR3 coding DNA: TGTGCCAGCAGTAGACAGAACTACGAGCAGTACTTC. As protein: CASSRQNYEQYF.

The V call is TRBV27, the J call TRBJ1-5; no firm D call. The CDR3 totals 12 residues. Deletions cut 4 bases from V and 3 bases from J, with 4 bases between. Germline assignment: CDR1 MNHEY and CDR2 SMNVEV (reference sequence). CDR3 residues: CASSSTNQPQHF. CDR3 nucleotides: TGTGCCAGCAGTTCCACCAATCAGCCCCAGCATTTT.

The V and J genes are TRBV18 and TRBJ1-3, with no clear D. The V end lost 2 bases, the J end lost 3 bases, and 8 bases lay between the germline ends. CDR3 size: 14 residues. The germline V gene has CDR1 KGHSH and CDR2 LQKENI. The CDR3 nucleotides read TGTGCCAGCTCACCAGGAGCAGGTGGAAACACCATATATTTT. This sequence encodes CASSPGAGGNTIYF.